This is a list of T cell receptor beta chains from one sample in a study of blood T cell repertoires in COVID-19. Here immunoSEQ multiplex PCR was the method, and the copy in TCRdb shows in-frame clones only, minus some. The sample records nearly 200,000 clones, 84% being singletons. Specimen: PBMCs or T cells enriched from blood (not recorded which). The receptors originated from a man in his forties or fifties who had recovered from COVID-19. Each CDR3 is given with its conserved first and last residue. The order of the fields is D gene, J gene, V gene, clone size, CDR3 protein, CDR3 DNA. The D gene is left open where the match is weak. Only some rows state a clone size, as once, few, many or a class for expanded clones.

TRBD1,TRBJ1-2,TRBV25-1,NA,CASSEPYRGSDYGYTF,TGTGCCAGCAGCGAACCATACAGGGGCTCCGACTATGGCTACACCTTC
NA,TRBJ2-3,TRBV4-1,NA,CASSQVYSPYSTDTQYF,TGCGCCAGCAGCCAAGTGTACTCCCCGTACAGCACAGATACGCAGTATTTT
TRBD1,TRBJ1-2,TRBV5-4,NA,CASTPQGALGGYTF,TGTGCCAGCACCCCACAGGGGGCGCTGGGTGGCTACACCTTC
TRBD1,TRBJ2-7,TRBV7-6,NA,CASSLSGQGSEQYF,TGTGCCAGCAGCTTATCGGGACAGGGGTCCGAGCAGTACTTC
NA,TRBJ1-1,TRBV6-2/TRBV6-3,NA,CASSSGYTEAFF,TGTGCCAGCAGCTCAGGGTACACTGAAGCTTTCTTT
NA,TRBJ1-6,TRBV4-1,NA,CASSQDPGGSYNSPLHF,TGCGCCAGCAGCCAAGATCCGGGGGGCTCCTATAATTCACCCCTCCACTTT
NA,TRBJ2-1,TRBV6-5,NA,CASSLSPVTSGEQFF,TGTGCCAGCAGTTTAAGCCCAGTTACTAGTGGGGAGCAGTTCTTC
NA,TRBJ2-7,TRBV5-8,NA,CASSPTGLFSYEQYF,TGTGCCAGCAGCCCTACAGGGTTGTTCTCCTACGAGCAGTACTTC
NA,TRBJ2-7,TRBV28,NA,CASSFRGKQYF,TGTGCCAGCAGTTTCAGGGGCAAGCAGTACTTC
TRBD2,TRBJ2-3,TRBV6-5,NA,CASRPLAGGLHTQYF,TGTGCCAGCAGGCCACTAGCGGGGGGACTTCATACGCAGTATTTT
NA,TRBJ1-5,TRBV30,NA,CAWSVFQSGDRSLIRAQHF,TGTGCCTGGAGTGTATTTCAGTCAGGGGATCGCTCCCTAATCAGAGCCCAGCATTTT
NA,TRBJ1-4,TRBV5-5,NA,CASSLAAGTVEKLFF,TGTGCCAGCAGCTTGGCCGCAGGAACAGTCGAAAAACTGTTTTTT
TRBD1,TRBJ1-1,TRBV6-6,NA,CASSQHWTGENTEAFF,TGTGCCAGCAGTCAACACTGGACAGGGGAGAACACTGAAGCTTTCTTT
TRBD1,TRBJ1-1,TRBV3-1/TRBV3-2,few,CASSPGQGEAFF,TGTGCCAGCAGCCCCGGACAGGGGGAAGCTTTCTTT
NA,TRBJ1-3,TRBV4-1,NA,CASSQDQRVPQFGNTIYF,TGCGCCAGCAGCCAAGATCAGAGGGTCCCTCAATTTGGAAACACCATATATTTT
NA,TRBJ2-1,TRBV5-1,NA,CASSSGQLDYNEQFF,TGCGCCAGCAGCTCAGGACAGTTAGACTACAATGAGCAGTTCTTC
NA,TRBJ1-2,TRBV12-3/TRBV12-4,NA,CASSPSVYGYTF,TGTGCCAGCAGTCCCTCCGTCTATGGCTACACCTTC
NA,TRBJ2-2,TRBV27,few,CASSFRRGDGELFF,TGTGCCAGCAGTTTCAGGCGGGGAGACGGGGAGCTGTTTTTT
NA,TRBJ2-1,TRBV6-5,NA,CASSYSSNRGQFF,TGTGCCAGCAGTTACTCATCGAATCGGGGACAGTTCTTC
NA,TRBJ1-1,TRBV28,NA,CASSLGSQGNPEAFF,TGTGCCAGCAGTTTGGGGTCCCAGGGGAATCCTGAAGCTTTCTTT
NA,TRBJ1-1,TRBV30,few,CAWSVRENTEAFF,TGTGCCTGGAGTGTACGGGAGAACACTGAAGCTTTCTTT
NA,TRBJ2-1,TRBV7-2,NA,CASSLTSQGNEQFF,TGTGCCAGCAGCTTGACGTCACAGGGCAATGAGCAGTTCTTC